The rows below give T cell receptor beta chains drawn from one sample of a study of blood T cell repertoires in COVID-19. The protocol was immunoSEQ multiplex PCR, while the TCRdb copy is restricted to in-frame clones and leaves out a portion. This sample has about 280,000 clones, with 80% to 90% found just once. The source material was peripheral blood. The receptors derive from a man aged 40-55 years with acute or convalescent COVID-19. Each CDR3 is given with its conserved first and last residue. D genes are given only for firm matches. Rows give clone size only sometimes, using once, few, many, or a class for an expanded clone.

>NA|TRBV3-1/TRBV3-2|TRBJ1-1|NA
CASSQDLLSGAFF
TGTGCCAGCAGCCAAGACTTACTCAGCGGAGCTTTCTTT
>NA|TRBV28|TRBJ1-5|NA
CASSLWGPYSNQPQHF
TGTGCCAGCAGTTTGTGGGGCCCTTATAGCAATCAGCCCCAGCATTTT
>NA|TRBV27|TRBJ1-2|NA
CASRLMAGDYGYTF
TGTGCCAGTCGTCTGATGGCAGGGGACTATGGCTACACCTTC
>NA|TRBV29-1|TRBJ2-7|TRBD1
CSCGAGGHEQYF
TGCAGCTGCGGGGCAGGGGGCCACGAGCAGTACTTC
>NA|TRBV6-4|TRBJ2-7|NA
CASSSDNGYEQYF
TGTGCCAGCAGTTCGGACAACGGCTACGAGCAGTACTTC
>NA|TRBV12-5|TRBJ2-3|NA
CASGLMSPEDTQYF
TGTGCTAGTGGTTTGATGAGCCCGGAGGATACGCAGTATTTT
>NA|TRBV29-1|TRBJ2-7|NA
CSVSVGQGGEQYF
TGCAGCGTTTCAGTGGGGCAGGGGGGCGAGCAGTACTTC
>NA|TRBV6-4|TRBJ2-1|TRBD2
CASSDRRGADNEQFF
TGTGCCAGCAGTGACCGGCGGGGGGCGGACAATGAGCAGTTCTTC
>once|TRBV5-6|TRBJ2-1|TRBD1
CASSPDRGRYNEQFF
TGTGCCAGCAGCCCGGACAGGGGGCGCTACAATGAGCAGTTCTTC
>NA|TRBV5-8|TRBJ1-1|TRBD1
CASCHRGTEAFF
TGTGCCAGCTGTCACAGGGGAACTGAAGCTTTCTTT
>NA|TRBV10-1|TRBJ2-3|TRBD2
CASSRGPTGGGTSSTDTQYF
TGCGCCAGCAGTCGGGGCCCGACTGGCGGGGGGACTTCTAGCACAGATACGCAGTATTTT
>NA|TRBV7-2|TRBJ1-2|TRBD1
CASSRGQLYGYTF
TGTGCCAGCAGCCGGGGACAGCTCTATGGCTACACCTTC
>NA|TRBV3-1/TRBV3-2|TRBJ1-1|TRBD1
CASSSQSRGYTEAFF
TGTGCCAGCAGCTCGCAAAGCAGGGGGTATACTGAAGCTTTCTTT
>NA|TRBV19|TRBJ2-1|TRBD1
CASSMTGQGVGQFF
TGTGCCAGTAGTATGACAGGGCAGGGGGTGGGGCAGTTCTTC
>NA|TRBV2|TRBJ1-2|TRBD1
CASSHSDRQGYGYTF
TGTGCCAGCAGTCATTCGGACAGGCAGGGCTATGGCTACACCTTC
>NA|TRBV19|TRBJ1-1|NA
CASSMGTPTEAFF
TGTGCCAGTAGTATGGGGACACCTACTGAAGCTTTCTTT
>NA|TRBV10-3|TRBJ2-7|NA
CAISYSSYEQYF
TGTGCCATCAGTTACAGTTCCTACGAGCAGTACTTC
>NA|TRBV30|TRBJ1-6|NA
CAWTWSDSPLHF
TGTGCCTGGACATGGTCGGATTCACCCCTCCACTTT
>NA|TRBV6-5|TRBJ1-2|NA
CASSLRDGLNGYTF
TGTGCCAGCAGTCTACGGGACGGACTAAATGGCTACACCTTC
>NA|TRBV5-4|TRBJ2-3|TRBD2
CASSLGAGGQGDTQYF
TGTGCCAGCAGCCTAGGAGCGGGGGGGCAGGGAGATACGCAGTATTTT
>NA|TRBV2|TRBJ2-7|TRBD1
CASNSYRGEQYF
TGTGCCAGCAATTCCTACAGGGGCGAGCAGTACTTC
>NA|TRBV19|TRBJ1-4|NA
CASSRGANEKLFF
TGTGCCAGCTCTCGGGGAGCTAATGAAAAACTGTTTTTT
>NA|TRBV18|TRBJ2-2|TRBD1
CASSRDRSNTGELFF
TGTGCCAGCTCACGGGACAGATCGAACACCGGGGAGCTGTTTTTT
>NA|TRBV6-5|TRBJ1-1|TRBD1
CASSYAGQGAGTEAFF
TGTGCCAGCAGTTACGCGGGACAGGGGGCAGGAACTGAAGCTTTCTTT
>many|TRBV7-8|TRBJ2-6|TRBD1
CASSSHTRSGQPFSGANVLTF
TGTGCCAGCAGCTCCCACACTAGATCGGGACAGCCCTTTTCTGGGGCCAACGTCCTGACTTTC
>NA|TRBV14|TRBJ1-1|NA
CASSLGGGHTEAFF
TGTGCCAGCAGTCTCGGGGGGGGCCACACTGAAGCTTTCTTT
>NA|TRBV7-2|TRBJ1-2|NA
CASSLGLEGTIYGYTF
TGTGCCAGCAGCTTAGGGTTGGAGGGGACGATCTATGGCTACACCTTC
>few|TRBV9|TRBJ1-2|TRBD1
CASSPRDRALNYGYTF
TGTGCCAGCAGCCCTCGGGACAGGGCCTTAAACTATGGCTACACCTTC
>NA|TRBV14|TRBJ2-1|NA
CASSQEPPALIRNEQFF
TGTGCCAGCAGCCAAGAGCCTCCAGCGCTTATCCGCAATGAGCAGTTCTTC
>NA|TRBV5-1|TRBJ1-5|TRBD1
CASSPGTGNSNQPQHF
TGCGCCAGCAGCCCAGGGACAGGGAATAGCAATCAGCCCCAGCATTTT
>NA|TRBV5-1|TRBJ2-7|NA
CASSLGDIPYEQYF
TGCGCCAGCAGCTTAGGGGACATACCCTACGAGCAGTACTTC
>NA|TRBV29-1|TRBJ1-2|NA
CSVPTPEPGSYGYTF
TGCAGCGTCCCGACACCAGAGCCGGGGTCGTATGGCTACACCTTC
>NA|TRBV7-9|TRBJ1-2|NA
CASSLIGSGYTF
TGTGCCAGCAGCTTAATTGGCTCCGGCTACACCTTC
>NA|TRBV5-6|TRBJ2-3|NA
CASSWEQGEGTQYF
TGTGCCAGCAGCTGGGAACAGGGGGAGGGTACGCAGTATTTT
>NA|TRBV5-1|TRBJ2-7|TRBD1
CASSSTGGVRSYEQYF
TGCGCCAGCAGCTCGACAGGGGGCGTTCGCTCCTACGAGCAGTACTTC
>few|TRBV11-1|TRBJ1-6|NA
CASSLDGTYNSPLHF
TGTGCCAGCAGCTTAGACGGGACCTATAATTCACCCCTCCACTTT
>NA|TRBV5-4|TRBJ1-2|TRBD1
CASVLGGSYGYTF
TGTGCCAGCGTCTTAGGGGGCTCCTATGGCTACACCTTC
>NA|TRBV2|TRBJ1-1|NA
CASSLRGSRGAFF
TGTGCCAGCTCACTTCGGGGGTCTCGGGGAGCTTTCTTT
>NA|TRBV5-1|TRBJ2-2|TRBD1
CASSWTGAATGELFF
TGCGCCAGCAGCTGGACAGGGGCCGCCACCGGGGAGCTGTTTTTT
>NA|TRBV6-5|TRBJ2-7|NA
CASSDGIRQYF
TGTGCCAGCAGCGACGGGATAAGGCAGTACTTC
>NA|TRBV6-5|TRBJ1-5|TRBD1
CASRRQGDSNQPQHF
TGTGCCAGCAGAAGACAGGGAGACTCCAATCAGCCCCAGCATTTT
>NA|TRBV2|TRBJ2-3|NA
CASSDSVAGDTQYF
TGTGCCAGCAGTGACTCGGTGGCGGGAGATACGCAGTATTTT
>NA|TRBV3-1/TRBV3-2|TRBJ2-7|TRBD1
CASSQWTGGGYEQYF
TGTGCCAGCAGCCAATGGACAGGGGGCGGGTACGAGCAGTACTTC
>NA|TRBV5-6|TRBJ2-1|NA
CASSLARGEQFF
TGTGCCAGCAGCTTGGCCAGGGGTGAGCAGTTCTTC
>NA|TRBV27|TRBJ2-7|TRBD2
CASSFSGRRYEQYF
TGTGCCAGCAGTTTTTCCGGGAGGCGCTACGAGCAGTACTTC
>NA|TRBV11-2|TRBJ1-2|TRBD1
CASSKQGPTNYGYTF
TGTGCCAGCAGCAAACAGGGGCCTACTAACTATGGCTACACCTTC
>NA|TRBV27|TRBJ1-6|NA
CASSAFGGLNSPLHF
TGTGCCAGCAGTGCCTTCGGAGGGCTTAATTCACCCCTCCACTTT
>NA|TRBV6-5|TRBJ1-2|NA
CASSSRTGSNYGYTF
TGTGCCAGCAGTTCCCGTACAGGGTCTAACTATGGCTACACCTTC
>NA|TRBV6-1|TRBJ2-5|NA
CASSEVGLEETQYF
TGTGCCAGCAGTGAAGTGGGACTGGAAGAGACCCAGTACTTC
>NA|TRBV5-1|TRBJ2-5|NA
CASTVRGGETQYF
TGCGCCAGCACCGTCCGGGGAGGAGAGACCCAGTACTTC